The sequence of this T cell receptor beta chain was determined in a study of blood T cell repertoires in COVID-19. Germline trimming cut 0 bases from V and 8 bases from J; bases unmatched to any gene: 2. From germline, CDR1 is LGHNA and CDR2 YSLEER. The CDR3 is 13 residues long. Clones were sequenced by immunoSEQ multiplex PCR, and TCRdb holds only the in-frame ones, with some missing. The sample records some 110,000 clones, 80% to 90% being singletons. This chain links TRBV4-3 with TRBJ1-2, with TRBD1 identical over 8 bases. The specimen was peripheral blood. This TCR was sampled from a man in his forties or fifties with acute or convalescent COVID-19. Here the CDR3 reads CASSQDRGRGYTF. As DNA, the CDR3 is TGCGCCAGCAGCCAAGACAGGGGGCGAGGCTACACCTTC.